This T cell receptor beta chain is drawn from a study of CD8 T cells in Susac syndrome. The RNA input was roughly 0.45 to 1 ug, and it was reverse transcribed with random hexamers. TCRdb ran MiXCR on the immunoSEQ multiplex PCR reads and lists one entry per CDR3 protein. This repertoire shows 250,000 to 300,000 distinct CDR3 sequences, about 91% found once; its top ten account for 0.18%. In germline, CDR1 is SGDLS, CDR2 YYNGEE. The CDR3 is made up of 13 amino acids. V gave up 4 bases and J gave up 11 bases; unmatched junction bases: 5. This clonotype originated in a human donor with multiple sclerosis. The chain has TRBV9 and TRBJ2-7; 14 bases are shared with TRBD2. The sample consisted of CD8+ T cells from PBMCs. For the CDR3, the DNA is TGTGCCAGCAGCTTCGGGACTAGCGGGAGTGAGTACTTC. Its translation: CASSFGTSGSEYF.